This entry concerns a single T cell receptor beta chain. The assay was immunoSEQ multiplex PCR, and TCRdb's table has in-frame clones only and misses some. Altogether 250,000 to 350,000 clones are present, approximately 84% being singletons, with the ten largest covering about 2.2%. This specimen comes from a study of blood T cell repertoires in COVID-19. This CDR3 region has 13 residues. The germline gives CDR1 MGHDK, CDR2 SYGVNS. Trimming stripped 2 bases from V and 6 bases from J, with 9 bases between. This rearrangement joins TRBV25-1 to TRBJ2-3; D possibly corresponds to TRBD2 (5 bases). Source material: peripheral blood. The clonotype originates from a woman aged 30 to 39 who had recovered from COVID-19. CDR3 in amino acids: CASSEKSGDTQYF. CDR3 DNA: TGTGCCAGCAGTGAAAAAAGCGGCGATACGCAGTATTTT.